This is a list of T cell receptor beta chains from one sample in a study of identical twins. Each CDR3 protein is one row after TCRdb ran MiXCR on the 5' RACE reads. The table shows 230,000 or so distinct CDR3 sequences, with about 8.9% occurring only once. These data were also filed under a second study, of yellow fever vaccine responses in identical twins.

The specimen sequenced was CD8+ T cells sorted from blood. Receptors were obtained from a woman aged 18-29 years in good health. CDR3s include the opening cysteine and the closing phenylalanine or tryptophan. A D gene is named only where the DNA matches it firmly. Expanded clones get a size class; other rows say once, few or many, or leave the size out.

d_gene: -; j_gene: TRBJ2-1; abundance: few; v_gene: TRBV15; CDR3aa: CATSRAGPLGYNEQFF; CDR3nt: TGTGCCACCAGCAGAGCGGGGCCGCTAGGGTACAATGAGCAGTTCTTC
d_gene: TRBD2; j_gene: TRBJ2-5; abundance: -; v_gene: TRBV7-2; CDR3aa: CASSPRWLAEEETQYF; CDR3nt: TGTGCCAGCAGCCCCCGTTGGCTAGCGGAAGAAGAAACCCAGTACTTC
d_gene: -; j_gene: TRBJ2-2; abundance: -; v_gene: TRBV11-2; CDR3aa: CASSSGTGSGELFF; CDR3nt: TGTGCCAGCAGCAGCGGGACAGGCAGTGGGGAGCTGTTTTTT
d_gene: -; j_gene: TRBJ1-6; abundance: few; v_gene: TRBV28; CDR3aa: CASSFTRSNSPLHF; CDR3nt: TGTGCCAGCAGTTTCACACGATCTAATTCACCCCTCCACTTT
d_gene: TRBD1; j_gene: TRBJ2-2; abundance: -; v_gene: TRBV3-1; CDR3aa: CASSSPGTVPGELFF; CDR3nt: TGTGCCAGCAGCTCTCCCGGGACAGTCCCCGGGGAGCTGTTTTTT
d_gene: -; j_gene: TRBJ2-7; abundance: -; v_gene: TRBV5-1; CDR3aa: CASGGPSGEQYF; CDR3nt: TGCGCCAGCGGGGGCCCCTCGGGCGAGCAGTACTTC
d_gene: -; j_gene: TRBJ2-5; abundance: many; v_gene: TRBV12-3/TRBV12-4; CDR3aa: CASSFHNQETQYF; CDR3nt: TGTGCCAGCAGTTTTCACAACCAAGAGACCCAGTACTTC
d_gene: -; j_gene: TRBJ2-1; abundance: few; v_gene: TRBV6-1; CDR3aa: CASSEGGGYYNEQFF; CDR3nt: TGTGCCAGCAGTGAAGGGGGTGGATATTACAATGAGCAGTTCTTC
d_gene: -; j_gene: TRBJ2-1; abundance: many; v_gene: TRBV5-1; CDR3aa: CASSFWASGDNEQFF; CDR3nt: TGCGCCAGCAGCTTCTGGGCCTCAGGGGACAATGAGCAGTTCTTC
d_gene: TRBD2; j_gene: TRBJ2-1; abundance: few; v_gene: TRBV6-1; CDR3aa: CASSLSGTLYEQFF; CDR3nt: TGTGCCAGCAGCCTTAGCGGGACCCTTTATGAGCAGTTCTTC
d_gene: TRBD1; j_gene: TRBJ2-3; abundance: -; v_gene: TRBV11-1; CDR3aa: CASSTTGAYIDTQYF; CDR3nt: TGTGCCAGCAGCACGACAGGGGCCTATATTGATACGCAGTATTTT
d_gene: TRBD2; j_gene: TRBJ2-1; abundance: few; v_gene: TRBV19; CDR3aa: CASSIVAGGLNEQFF; CDR3nt: TGTGCCAGTAGTATAGTAGCGGGAGGGCTTAATGAGCAGTTCTTC
d_gene: TRBD2; j_gene: TRBJ2-3; abundance: few; v_gene: TRBV4-1; CDR3aa: CASSQGLAGVGARQDTQYF; CDR3nt: TGCGCCAGCAGCCAGGGACTAGCGGGAGTTGGGGCACGGCAAGATACGCAGTATTTT
d_gene: TRBD1; j_gene: TRBJ2-3; abundance: few; v_gene: TRBV27; CDR3aa: CASSRETGATDTQYF; CDR3nt: TGTGCCAGCAGTCGCGAGACAGGGGCAACAGATACGCAGTATTTT
d_gene: -; j_gene: TRBJ2-1; abundance: -; v_gene: TRBV20-1; CDR3aa: CSALTDGYNEQFF; CDR3nt: TGCAGTGCTCTCACCGACGGGTACAATGAGCAGTTCTTC
d_gene: TRBD2; j_gene: TRBJ2-7; abundance: many; v_gene: TRBV11-1; CDR3aa: CASSLATSGRLYEQYF; CDR3nt: TGTGCCAGCAGCTTAGCGACTAGCGGGAGGCTCTACGAGCAGTACTTC
d_gene: TRBD2; j_gene: TRBJ2-1; abundance: many; v_gene: TRBV5-6; CDR3aa: CASSPGTSLGNEQFF; CDR3nt: TGTGCCAGCAGCCCCGGGACTAGTCTGGGGAATGAGCAGTTCTTC
d_gene: TRBD1; j_gene: TRBJ2-5; abundance: -; v_gene: TRBV7-2; CDR3aa: CASSLGTEYQETQYF; CDR3nt: TGTGCCAGCAGCTTGGGGACAGAGTACCAAGAGACCCAGTACTTC
d_gene: -; j_gene: TRBJ2-5; abundance: few; v_gene: TRBV13; CDR3aa: CASSLDREGEETQYF; CDR3nt: TGTGCCAGCAGCTTAGACAGGGAGGGCGAAGAGACCCAGTACTTC
d_gene: -; j_gene: TRBJ2-3; abundance: many; v_gene: TRBV29-1; CDR3aa: CSVRDSPSTQYF; CDR3nt: TGCAGCGTGCGGGACTCCCCGTCTACGCAGTATTTT
d_gene: -; j_gene: TRBJ2-7; abundance: few; v_gene: TRBV27; CDR3aa: CASSPLSDLIGNEQYF; CDR3nt: TGTGCCAGCAGCCCCCTCTCTGACCTGATTGGAAACGAGCAGTACTTC
d_gene: -; j_gene: TRBJ2-7; abundance: few; v_gene: TRBV4-2; CDR3aa: CASSLRVESSYEQYF; CDR3nt: TGTGCCAGCAGCCTACGGGTCGAGAGCTCCTACGAGCAGTACTTC
d_gene: TRBD2; j_gene: TRBJ2-5; abundance: -; v_gene: TRBV9; CDR3aa: CASTGTSGGLETQYF; CDR3nt: TGTGCCAGCACAGGGACTAGCGGGGGGTTGGAGACCCAGTACTTC
d_gene: -; j_gene: TRBJ2-3; abundance: few; v_gene: TRBV4-3; CDR3aa: CASSQQGWTDTQYF; CDR3nt: TGCGCCAGCAGCCAACAGGGCTGGACAGATACGCAGTATTTT
d_gene: TRBD2; j_gene: TRBJ2-3; abundance: few; v_gene: TRBV11-2; CDR3aa: CASSFEAGGRDTQYF; CDR3nt: TGTGCCAGCAGCTTCGAAGCGGGAGGGAGAGATACGCAGTATTTT
d_gene: -; j_gene: TRBJ2-3; abundance: -; v_gene: TRBV27; CDR3aa: CASGPLEAADTQYF; CDR3nt: TGTGCCAGCGGTCCATTAGAGGCCGCAGATACGCAGTATTTT
d_gene: -; j_gene: TRBJ2-7; abundance: many; v_gene: TRBV4-3; CDR3aa: CASSQDLVAYEQYF; CDR3nt: TGCGCCAGCAGCCAAGATCTTGTGGCCTACGAGCAGTACTTC
d_gene: -; j_gene: TRBJ2-1; abundance: few; v_gene: TRBV7-7; CDR3aa: CASSLAPPGPYNEQFF; CDR3nt: TGTGCTAGCAGCTTAGCCCCTCCGGGGCCCTACAATGAGCAGTTCTTC
d_gene: -; j_gene: TRBJ2-7; abundance: -; v_gene: TRBV12-3/TRBV12-4; CDR3aa: CASTQLGEQYF; CDR3nt: TGTGCCAGCACCCAACTGGGCGAGCAGTACTTC
d_gene: -; j_gene: TRBJ2-7; abundance: -; v_gene: TRBV12-3/TRBV12-4; CDR3aa: CASRARYEQYF; CDR3nt: TGTGCCAGCAGGGCGCGGTACGAGCAGTACTTC
d_gene: TRBD2; j_gene: TRBJ2-7; abundance: many; v_gene: TRBV28; CDR3aa: CASSRLASTYEQYF; CDR3nt: TGTGCCAGCAGTCGACTAGCGTCAACCTACGAGCAGTACTTC
d_gene: TRBD1; j_gene: TRBJ2-7; abundance: -; v_gene: TRBV5-1; CDR3aa: CASSLAIGDRGKYEQYF; CDR3nt: TGCGCCAGCAGCTTGGCCATTGGGGACAGGGGAAAATACGAGCAGTACTTC
d_gene: -; j_gene: TRBJ2-3; abundance: few; v_gene: TRBV2; CDR3aa: CASSLPSSTDTQYF; CDR3nt: TGTGCCAGCAGCCTTCCCTCAAGCACAGATACGCAGTATTTT
d_gene: -; j_gene: TRBJ2-1; abundance: few; v_gene: TRBV7-6; CDR3aa: CASSLEVGGINEQFF; CDR3nt: TGTGCCAGCAGCTTAGAGGTGGGGGGTATAAATGAGCAGTTCTTC
d_gene: -; j_gene: TRBJ1-2; abundance: few; v_gene: TRBV7-9; CDR3aa: CASSSSTAANYGYTF; CDR3nt: TGTGCCAGCAGCTCATCGACGGCAGCTAACTATGGCTACACCTTC
d_gene: TRBD1; j_gene: TRBJ2-1; abundance: -; v_gene: TRBV5-1; CDR3aa: CASSLEGATNEQFF; CDR3nt: TGCGCCAGCAGCTTGGAGGGGGCTACGAATGAGCAGTTCTTC
d_gene: TRBD2; j_gene: TRBJ2-1; abundance: few; v_gene: TRBV15; CDR3aa: CATSPDLLAGDNEQFF; CDR3nt: TGTGCCACCAGCCCCGACTTGCTAGCGGGCGACAATGAGCAGTTCTTC
d_gene: -; j_gene: TRBJ2-1; abundance: once; v_gene: TRBV2; CDR3aa: CAVEGYNEQFF; CDR3nt: TGTGCCGTAGAGGGCTACAATGAGCAGTTCTTC
d_gene: -; j_gene: TRBJ1-2; abundance: -; v_gene: TRBV4-2; CDR3aa: CASSPPMRGDYGYTF; CDR3nt: TGTGCCAGCAGCCCCCCGATGAGGGGCGACTATGGCTACACCTTC
d_gene: -; j_gene: TRBJ1-5; abundance: many; v_gene: TRBV12-3/TRBV12-4; CDR3aa: CASSFRQGEPQHF; CDR3nt: TGTGCCAGCAGTTTTCGTCAGGGAGAGCCCCAGCATTTT
d_gene: -; j_gene: TRBJ2-1; abundance: few; v_gene: TRBV4-2; CDR3aa: CASSQGPPTGDNEQFF; CDR3nt: TGTGCCAGCAGCCAAGGCCCACCGACTGGAGACAATGAGCAGTTCTTC
d_gene: TRBD1; j_gene: TRBJ2-2; abundance: -; v_gene: TRBV5-1; CDR3aa: CASSLGQGAVAGELFF; CDR3nt: TGCGCCAGCAGCTTGGGACAGGGGGCCGTGGCCGGGGAGCTGTTTTTT
d_gene: TRBD2; j_gene: TRBJ2-1; abundance: few; v_gene: TRBV7-9; CDR3aa: CASSAPPTSGGIIEQFF; CDR3nt: TGTGCCAGCAGCGCGCCTCCGACTAGCGGGGGGATCATCGAGCAGTTCTTC
d_gene: -; j_gene: TRBJ2-7; abundance: few; v_gene: TRBV30; CDR3aa: CAWSGVRVSYEQYF; CDR3nt: TGTGCCTGGAGTGGGGTAAGAGTCTCCTACGAGCAGTACTTC
d_gene: TRBD2; j_gene: TRBJ2-1; abundance: few; v_gene: TRBV5-1; CDR3aa: CASSPSGGGSYNEQFF; CDR3nt: TGCGCCAGCAGCCCAAGCGGGGGAGGCTCCTACAATGAGCAGTTCTTC
d_gene: -; j_gene: TRBJ2-3; abundance: -; v_gene: TRBV6-2/TRBV6-3; CDR3aa: CASSTGTRRDTQYF; CDR3nt: TGTGCCAGCAGTACCGGGACCCGGCGGGATACGCAGTATTTT
d_gene: -; j_gene: TRBJ2-7; abundance: many; v_gene: TRBV5-1; CDR3aa: CASSLVPMGEQYF; CDR3nt: TGCGCCAGCAGCTTGGTTCCGATGGGCGAGCAGTACTTC
d_gene: TRBD2; j_gene: TRBJ2-5; abundance: many; v_gene: TRBV7-9; CDR3aa: CASSRGGQETQYF; CDR3nt: TGTGCCAGCAGCCGGGGGGGCCAAGAGACCCAGTACTTC
d_gene: -; j_gene: TRBJ2-7; abundance: few; v_gene: TRBV5-1; CDR3aa: CASSPGKTGFYEQYF; CDR3nt: TGCGCCAGCAGCCCGGGAAAGACAGGTTTCTACGAGCAGTACTTC
d_gene: -; j_gene: TRBJ2-3; abundance: -; v_gene: TRBV7-6; CDR3aa: CASSLGVLRDTQYF; CDR3nt: TGTGCCAGCAGCTTAGGGGTCCTCAGGGATACGCAGTATTTT
d_gene: -; j_gene: TRBJ2-7; abundance: -; v_gene: TRBV2; CDR3aa: CASKQYDGGISYEQYF; CDR3nt: TGTGCCAGCAAACAGTACGACGGGGGAATTTCCTACGAGCAGTACTTC
d_gene: -; j_gene: TRBJ2-5; abundance: many; v_gene: TRBV7-9; CDR3aa: CASSFRLDISKETQYF; CDR3nt: TGTGCCAGCAGCTTCCGGTTGGATATATCTAAAGAGACCCAGTACTTC
d_gene: -; j_gene: TRBJ2-7; abundance: few; v_gene: TRBV7-9; CDR3aa: CASSLARELAPEQYF; CDR3nt: TGTGCCAGCAGCTTAGCGAGGGAGTTGGCACCCGAGCAGTACTTC
d_gene: TRBD2; j_gene: TRBJ2-3; abundance: few; v_gene: TRBV27; CDR3aa: CASSLLLAGGPDTQYF; CDR3nt: TGTGCCAGCAGCTTACTGTTAGCGGGAGGGCCCGATACGCAGTATTTT
d_gene: TRBD1; j_gene: TRBJ2-7; abundance: many; v_gene: TRBV29-1; CDR3aa: CSVEDRGYEQYF; CDR3nt: TGCAGCGTTGAAGACAGGGGGTACGAGCAGTACTTC
d_gene: -; j_gene: TRBJ2-7; abundance: few; v_gene: TRBV20-1; CDR3aa: CSARVAASSYEQYF; CDR3nt: TGCAGTGCTAGGGTGGCAGCGAGCTCCTACGAGCAGTACTTC
d_gene: TRBD2; j_gene: TRBJ2-5; abundance: -; v_gene: TRBV14; CDR3aa: CASSQDLTSGSSRETQYF; CDR3nt: TGTGCCAGCAGCCAAGATCTTACTAGCGGTTCCTCGAGGGAGACCCAGTACTTC